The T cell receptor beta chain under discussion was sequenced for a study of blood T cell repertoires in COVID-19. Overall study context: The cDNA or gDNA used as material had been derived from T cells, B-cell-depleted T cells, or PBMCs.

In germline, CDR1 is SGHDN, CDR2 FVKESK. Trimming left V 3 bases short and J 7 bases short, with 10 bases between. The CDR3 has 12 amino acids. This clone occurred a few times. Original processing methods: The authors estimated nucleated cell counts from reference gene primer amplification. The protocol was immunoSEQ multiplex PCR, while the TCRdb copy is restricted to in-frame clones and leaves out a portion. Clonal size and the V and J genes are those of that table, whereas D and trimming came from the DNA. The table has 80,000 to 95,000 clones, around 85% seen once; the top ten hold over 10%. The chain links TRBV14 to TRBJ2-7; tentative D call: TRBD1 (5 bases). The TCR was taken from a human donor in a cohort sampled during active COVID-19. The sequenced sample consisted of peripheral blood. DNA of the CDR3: TGTGCCAGCAGCCACCAATACAGGGAGCAGTACTTC. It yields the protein CASSHQYREQYF.